What follows describes a single T cell receptor beta chain. Its specific antigen is unknown. The data belong to a study of CXCR3-negative and CXCR3-positive naive CD8 T cells (dated by TCRdb to between 2018 and 2021). For the study in its entirety: In total, approximately 130 million TRB reads were obtained, or roughly 1.5 +/- 0.3 million reads per library. TRBV-TRBJ cluster analysis included naive subsets from several donors and memory cells from 3 donors. Diversity and physicochemical repertoire analyses covered roughly ten donors pooled from two independent experiments.

Each CD8+ T cell subset was flow-sorted in triplicate, and some 300,000 cells per subset were placed directly into RLT lysis buffer. To exclude memory contaminants, naive CD8+ T cells were stringently defined as CD45RO-CCR7+CD27+CD95-. Peripheral blood mononuclear cells were isolated from buffy coats by standard density gradient centrifugation. Naive CXCR3-negative and CXCR3-positive CD8+ T cells were flow-sorted on a FACSAria III. An RNeasy Mini Kit was used to extract total RNA from the sorted cells. The sample was run on a NextSeq 550. The Human TCR Profiling Kit (MiLaboratory) was used to make UMI-labeled 5' RACE TRB cDNA libraries. cDNA synthesis used the entire amount of extracted RNA, and PCR amplification then used the entire amount of cDNA produced. The libraries were made side by side, with each library going through the same number of PCR cycles. For the original study's pipeline: With a minimum of two reads required per UMI, MIGEC and MiXCR pulled out about 50,000 +/- 10,000 unique UMI-labeled TRB cDNA molecules from each library. An average of roughly 40,000 +/- 10,000 functional in-frame TRB CDR3 nucleotide clonotypes without stop codons was found per library. Diversity metrics, including normalized Shannon-Wiener and Chao1, were computed in VDJtools after downsampling to 5000 UMI-labeled TRB molecules per sample. Clonotype-size-weighted physicochemical properties of the central five CDR3 residues (interaction energy, strength, volume and Kidera factor 4) were computed in VDJtools. The reads underwent TCRdb reprocessing, giving one record for each CDR3 protein sequence and no DNA. The V and J calls shown here were made by TCRdb, not taken from the authors' results. This specimen's table enumerates over 100,000 distinct CDR3 sequences. The ten largest clonotypes hold 0.45% to 0.55% of the sample.

General findings and caveats noted by the study authors: Freshly isolated PBMCs were used for most assays because CXCR3 expression went down partially after cryopreservation. Repertoire diversity was comparably high in both naive subsets but much lower in memory CD8+ T cells. TRB CDR3s from CXCR3-positive naive cells showed higher hydrophobicity (lower Kidera factor 4), lower energy, and higher strength and volume indices than CXCR3-negative naive cells. Within the same donor, TRBV-TRBJ usage looked similar between naive CXCR3-negative and CXCR3-positive cells, but memory cells had distinct patterns. Surface CD5, linked to self-reactivity in mice, was comparable between naive subsets; TCR interaction strength was therefore also inferred from TRB CDR3 physicochemical properties.

Looking up the germline V gene yields CDR1 SGHDN and CDR2 FVKESK. The CDR3 holds 17 amino acids from the cysteine to the phenylalanine. No DNA is given. Source material: naive CXCR3- CD8+ T cells from blood. The sample's cell subset or site label is to be understood as: CD45RO-CCR7+CD27+CD95- naive CD8+ T cells lacking CXCR3 (TNR3-). The rearrangement combines TRBV14 with TRBJ2-2; TCRdb designates TRBD1, a call that cannot be tested without DNA. This clonotype originated in a human donor in good health. Some clones in this sample may be carry-over from other donors' samples. The CDR3 loop reads CASSQVRQGPNTGELFF.